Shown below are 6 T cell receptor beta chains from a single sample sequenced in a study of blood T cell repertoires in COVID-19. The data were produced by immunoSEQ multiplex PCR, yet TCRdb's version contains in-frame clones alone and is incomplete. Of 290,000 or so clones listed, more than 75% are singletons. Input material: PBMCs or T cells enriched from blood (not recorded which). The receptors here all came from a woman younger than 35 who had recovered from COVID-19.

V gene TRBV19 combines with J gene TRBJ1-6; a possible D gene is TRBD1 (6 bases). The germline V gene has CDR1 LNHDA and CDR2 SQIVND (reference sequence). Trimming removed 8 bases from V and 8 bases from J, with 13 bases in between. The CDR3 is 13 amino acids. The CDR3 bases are TGTGCCAGTGGACAGTTCGCCTATTCACCCCTCCACTTT. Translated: CASGQFAYSPLHF.

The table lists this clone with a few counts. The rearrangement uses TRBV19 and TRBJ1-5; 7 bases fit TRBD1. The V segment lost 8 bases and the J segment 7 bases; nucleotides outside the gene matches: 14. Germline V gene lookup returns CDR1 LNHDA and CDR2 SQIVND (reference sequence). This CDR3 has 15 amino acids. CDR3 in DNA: TGTGCCAGTTCTCCTACCGGGACAGTTAAACAGCCCCAGCATTTT. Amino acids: CASSPTGTVKQPQHF.

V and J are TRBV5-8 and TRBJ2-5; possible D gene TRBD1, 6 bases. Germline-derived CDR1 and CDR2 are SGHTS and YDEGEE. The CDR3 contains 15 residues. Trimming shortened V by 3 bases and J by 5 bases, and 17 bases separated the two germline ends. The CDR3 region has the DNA TGTGCCAGCAGCTGGGCTGGGGGCTTAGATGAGACCCAGTACTTC. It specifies CASSWAGGLDETQYF.

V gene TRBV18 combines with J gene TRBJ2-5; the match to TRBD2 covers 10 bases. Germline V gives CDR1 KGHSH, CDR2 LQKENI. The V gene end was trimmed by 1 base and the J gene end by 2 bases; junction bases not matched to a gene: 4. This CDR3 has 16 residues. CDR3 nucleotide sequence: TGTGCCAGCTCACCACTTGGACTAGCGGTGCAAGAGACCCAGTACTTC. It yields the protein CASSPLGLAVQETQYF.

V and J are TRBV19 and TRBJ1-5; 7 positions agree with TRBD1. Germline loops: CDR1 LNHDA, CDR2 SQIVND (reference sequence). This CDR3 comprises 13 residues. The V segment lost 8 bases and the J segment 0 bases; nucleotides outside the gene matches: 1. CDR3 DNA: TGTGCCAGTGGGACAGTTAGCAATCAGCCCCAGCATTTT. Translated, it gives CASGTVSNQPQHF.

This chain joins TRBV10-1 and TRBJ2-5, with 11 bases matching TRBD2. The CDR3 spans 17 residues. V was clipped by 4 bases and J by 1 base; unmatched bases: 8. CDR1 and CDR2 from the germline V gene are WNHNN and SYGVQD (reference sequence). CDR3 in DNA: TGCGCCAGCAGTGCCGGGACTAGCGGAGAACTCCAAGAGACCCAGTACTTC. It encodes CASSAGTSGELQETQYF.